These 12 T cell receptor beta chains were all obtained from the same sample, sequenced in a study of long-term antiretroviral therapy in people with HIV. immunoSEQ v3.0 was run at survey level. Method: immunoSEQ multiplex PCR; TCRdb's copy keeps in-frame clones and lacks some. The sample holds tens of thousands of clones; 95% are singletons and the top ten take approximately 3%. The sequenced sample was unsorted PBMCs, obtained 5.3 years after starting antiretroviral therapy. Receptors were obtained from a man aged 50-59 years with HIV.

The V gene is TRBV19, the J gene TRBJ1-2; maybe TRBD1 (5 bases). The CDR3 extends over 12 amino acids. Trimming took off 5 bases at V and 6 bases at J, with 10 bases between the two ends. Germline lookup yields CDR1 LNHDA and CDR2 SQIVND (reference sequence). CDR3 coding DNA: TGTGCCAGTAGTTTCCAGGGTGATGGCTACACCTTC. It is translated as CASSFQGDGYTF.

The chain employs TRBV10-3 and TRBJ2-7; 7 positions match TRBD2. This CDR3 has 15 residues. With 0 bases clipped from V and 4 bases from J, the junction kept 6 bases outside the gene matches. Germline-derived CDR1 and CDR2 are ENHRY and SYGVKD. This CDR3 reads CAISESGLELYEQYF. The CDR3 DNA is TGTGCCATCAGTGAGTCCGGACTAGAACTATACGAGCAGTACTTC.

The rearrangement joins TRBV2 to TRBJ1-5; no reliable D call. The CDR3 spans 12 residues. The V gene's germline CDR1 is SNHLY and CDR2 FYNNEI. Trimming pared 6 bases from V and 6 bases from J, leaving 9 bases between. This chain's CDR3 is CASRREGQPQHF. CDR3 DNA: TGTGCCAGCAGGAGGGAAGGTCAGCCCCAGCATTTT.

In DNA, the CDR3 is TGTGCCAGCAGCTTGGTCGGGGCCCCTGGGCAGTTCTTC. Its translation is CASSLVGAPGQFF. The chain recombines TRBV5-4 with TRBJ2-1; D may be TRBD1 or TRBD2 (5 bases each). Germline V gives CDR1 SGHNT, CDR2 YYREEE (reference sequence). Deletions cut 0 bases from V and 12 bases from J, with 13 bases between. The CDR3 totals 13 residues.

This chain uses TRBV28 with TRBJ1-3; tentatively, D is TRBD1 (5 bases). Per the germline V gene, CDR1 is MDHEN and CDR2 is SYDVKM. The CDR3 spans 14 residues. V dropped 7 bases and J dropped 2 bases, with 12 bases sitting between them. Here the CDR3 DNA reads TGTGCCAGCACTCGACAGATGACTGGAAACACCATATATTTT. Translation: CASTRQMTGNTIYF.

The chain uses TRBV6-5 and TRBJ2-1, with D possibly TRBD2 on 6 matching bases. V was cut by 6 bases and J by 7 bases, with 13 bases left in between. The CDR3 is 13 residues long. Germline V gene sequence: CDR1 MNHEY, CDR2 SVGAGI. This CDR3 reads CASSYTEGNEQFF. The CDR3 DNA reads as TGTGCCAGCAGCTACACGGAGGGGAATGAGCAGTTCTTC.

This clone has a single count. The chain employs TRBV6-1 and TRBJ1-1; the match to TRBD1 covers 8 bases. The CDR3 covers 14 residues. Trimming took 7 bases from V and 0 from J; bases not matched to a gene: 4. Germline values: CDR1 MNHNS, CDR2 SASEGT. In DNA form, the CDR3 reads TGTGCCAGCACCTACAGGGGGGTGAACACTGAAGCTTTCTTT. The encoded protein is CASTYRGVNTEAFF.

The chain combines TRBV5-1 with TRBJ1-1; D is undetermined. Germline V gene sequence: CDR1 SGHRS, CDR2 YFSETQ. CDR3 length: 15 amino acids. The ends were cut back, 0 bases at V and 4 bases at J, with 13 bases in the middle. CDR3 in DNA: TGCGCCAGCAGCTTGGCCGGTGGAGAAGTCACTGAAGCTTTCTTT. It codes for CASSLAGGEVTEAFF.

The chain carries TRBV27 and TRBJ1-1, with D uncertain. CDR1 MNHEY and CDR2 SMNVEV come from the germline V gene (reference sequence). The ends were cut back, 2 bases at V and 0 bases at J, with 10 bases in the middle. This CDR3 comprises 15 residues. DNA of the CDR3: TGTGCCAGCAGTTTAGGTCCAAACTTGAACACTGAAGCTTTCTTT. Amino acids: CASSLGPNLNTEAFF.

The V call is TRBV9, the J call TRBJ1-2, with D uncertain. The CDR3 totals 14 residues. V lost 0 bases and J 4 bases, leaving 10 bases between the germline ends. Per germline, CDR1 SGDLS and CDR2 YYNGEE. CDR3 bases: TGTGCCAGCAGCGTAGGTCAGGTGGCCTATGGCTACACCTTC. Its translation: CASSVGQVAYGYTF.

The chain combines TRBV5-1 with TRBJ2-1; D tentatively reads TRBD1 or TRBD2 (5 bases each). Trimming removed 3 bases at V and 4 bases at J, with 14 bases between. The CDR3 is 15 residues long. The germline V gene encodes CDR1 SGHRS and CDR2 YFSETQ. The CDR3 nucleotides read TGCGCCAGCAGCTCGGACGGGACCTTTTACAATGAGCAGTTCTTC. This translates into CASSSDGTFYNEQFF.

The J gene is TRBJ2-2, the V gene TRBV28; D is unresolved. The germline V gene has CDR1 MDHEN and CDR2 SYDVKM. The CDR3 covers 13 residues. V lost 4 bases to trimming and J lost 3 bases, with 6 bases between them. The CDR3 loop is CASSYLDTGELFF. The CDR3 coding sequence is TGTGCCAGCAGTTATTTGGACACCGGGGAGCTGTTTTTT.